The clone carrying this T cell receptor (beta chain) has only a few counts. As yet, its antigen is unknown. The data stem from a study of identical twins. Findings of the study overall: Beta clonotypes that were abundant in cord blood contained fewer insertions, a pattern absent from memory repertoires.

Template switching, a step in the protocol, added a universal primer site, and cDNA carried unique molecular identifiers. TCRdb re-derived calls from the 5' RACE reads in MiXCR, one entry per CDR3 protein. This sample has roughly 250,000 distinct CDR3 sequences, with roughly 13% found just once. The CDR3 is 15 amino acids. V lost 1 base and J lost 2, with 10 bases in between. From germline, CDR1 is SGHDN and CDR2 FVKESK. The sequence was collected from a young woman in good health. The chain carries TRBV14 and TRBJ2-3, with D possibly matching TRBD1 (5 bases). Input material: memory (CD45RO+) T cells sorted from blood. CDR3 bases: TGTGCCAGCAGCCAAGGGGCGACAGCCACAGATACGCAGTATTTT. As protein: CASSQGATATDTQYF.